The 17 T cell receptor beta chains below were found in one sample sequenced in a study of vaccination and CD4 T cells after COVID-19. Their antigen targets remain unknown. The Oncomine TCR Beta short-read assay was what sequenced the DNA obtained from cultured CD4+ T cells. MiXCR, run by TCRdb on the PCR reads, gives a single entry per CDR3 protein. The profile shows about 26,000 distinct CDR3 sequences, approximately 44% of them singletons. The treatment denotes: roughly ten-day PBMC culture with coronavirus spike peptide pools or control peptides (ViraFEST assay). Sequences were obtained from CD4+ T cells from blood, cultured in vitro. The receptors were gathered from a human donor who had recovered from COVID-19.

This clonotype appeared a few times. The rearrangement uses TRBV6-1 and TRBJ2-7; 7 positions agree with TRBD1. The CDR3 loop spans 13 amino acids. V shed 6 bases and J 5 bases; nucleotides not matched to a gene: 7. Germline V gene data show CDR1 as MNHNS and CDR2 as SASEGT. The CDR3 DNA is TGTGCCAGCAGCGAGGGACAGACCGACGAGCAGTACTTC. Its protein is CASSEGQTDEQYF.

The chain recombines TRBV5-1 with TRBJ1-5; D remains unclear. The CDR3 spans 14 residues. Germline lookup yields CDR1 SGHRS and CDR2 YFSETQ. The germline V and J ends were trimmed by 0 bases and 10 bases, with 14 bases remaining between them. In DNA form, the CDR3 reads TGCGCCAGCAGCTTGGGGCAGGTTTTATCTCCCCAGCATTTT. Protein: CASSLGQVLSPQHF.

As DNA, the CDR3 is TGTGCCAGCAGCTCTCACAGGGGGTCGGACACCGGGGAGCTGTTTTTT. It is translated as CASSSHRGSDTGELFF. V gene TRBV7-3 combines with J gene TRBJ2-2; 8 nucleotides match TRBD1. This CDR3 has 16 amino acids. V gave up 4 bases and J gave up 3 bases; unmatched junction bases: 7. The germline CDR1 and CDR2 sequences are SGHTA and FQGTGA. The full variable domain, with the rest looked up from reference TRBV7-3 and TRBJ2-2, is GAGVSQTPSNKVTEKGKYVELRCDPISGHTALYWYRQSLGQGPEFLIYFQGTGAADDSGLPNDRFFAVRPEGSVSTLKIQRTERGDSAVYLCASSSHRGSDTGELFFGEGSRLTVL.

This clonotype was counted a few times. This chain connects TRBV19 to TRBJ1-3, with a possible D match to TRBD1 (5 bases). The germline gives CDR1 LNHDA, CDR2 SQIVND (reference sequence). The length of the CDR3 is 15 residues. The V gene lost 9 bases and the J gene lost 1 base, with 16 bases spanning the gap. The CDR3 loop is CARGTPGLSGNTIYF. The CDR3 nucleotides read TGTGCCAGGGGTACACCGGGGCTATCTGGAAACACCATATATTTT.

The rearrangement uses TRBV24-1 and TRBJ2-3, with D maybe TRBD2 (6 bases). CDR1 and CDR2 (germline): KGHDR, SFDVKD. The CDR3 is 15 amino acids. The V end lost 4 bases, the J end lost 2 bases, and 12 bases lay between the germline ends. Written as DNA, the CDR3 is TGTGCCACCAGTGACCGGGAGCCCATCACAGATACGCAGTATTTT. Encoded protein: CATSDREPITDTQYF.

This clonotype was counted only a few times. The chain carries TRBV10-1 and TRBJ1-5; 7 positions match TRBD1. CDR3 length equals 16 residues. After removal of 0 bases from V and 5 bases from J, the junction contained 7 bases not matched to a gene. Germline V gene sequence: CDR1 WNHNN, CDR2 SYGVQD (reference sequence). CDR3 DNA: TGCGCCAGCAGTGAGTCTGGAGGGGGCCGCGATCAGCCCCAGCATTTT. Translation gives CASSESGGGRDQPQHF.

In nucleotides, the CDR3 is TGCGCCAGCAGTGATGTGACAGGGGGCGCGGAGACCCAGTACTTC. Amino acids: CASSDVTGGAETQYF. The rearrangement links TRBV10-1 to TRBJ2-5; 10 positions match TRBD1. The ends lost 3 bases at V and 5 bases at J; junction bases unmatched: 6. Germline values: CDR1 WNHNN, CDR2 SYGVQD (reference sequence). The CDR3 has 15 amino acids.

This clonotype was detected only once. The gene calls are TRBV30 and TRBJ1-3; D gene ambiguous. This CDR3 has 10 amino acids. From germline, CDR1 is GTSNPN and CDR2 SVGIG (reference sequence). DNA for the CDR3: TGTGCTCAAGGCCGAAACACCATATATTTT. This translates into CAQGRNTIYF.

This clonotype was counted between two and nine times. The chain links TRBV28 to TRBJ1-1; D not certain. The germline CDR1 and CDR2 sequences are MDHEN and SYDVKM. This CDR3 region has 15 residues. V lost 2 bases, J lost 5 bases, and 15 bases lay in between. The CDR3 is CASSLADTRGTEAFF. Here the CDR3 DNA reads TGTGCCAGCAGTTTAGCCGACACCCGAGGGACTGAAGCTTTCTTT.

This rearrangement joins TRBV18 to TRBJ2-7; TRBD2 matches at 9 bases. The CDR3 runs 14 residues. CDR1 and CDR2 (germline): KGHSH, LQKENI. The ends lost 0 bases at V and 7 bases at J; junction bases unmatched: 4. The CDR3 DNA is TGTGCCAGCTCACCACCCAGCGGGAGGAAGGAGCAGTACTTC. This codes for CASSPPSGRKEQYF.

This chain uses TRBV6-1 with TRBJ1-5; tentative D call: TRBD1 (5 bases). V was clipped by 6 bases and J by 1 base, with 10 bases between them. The CDR3 consists of 14 residues. Per germline, CDR1 MNHNS and CDR2 SASEGT. CDR3 protein: CASSPGQSNQPQHF. In DNA form, the CDR3 reads TGTGCCAGCAGCCCCGGACAAAGCAATCAGCCCCAGCATTTT.

The table lists this clonotype with a few counts. The chain employs TRBV20-1 and TRBJ2-3, with no clear D. Trimming took off 6 bases at V and 0 bases at J, with 7 bases between the two ends. This CDR3 spans 12 amino acids. Germline V gene lookup returns CDR1 DFQATT and CDR2 SNEGSKA (reference sequence). DNA of the CDR3: TGCAGTGCACCACTTAGCACAGATACGCAGTATTTT. Amino acids: CSAPLSTDTQYF.

This rearrangement joins TRBV10-2 to TRBJ1-5, with no clear D. Germline V lookup: CDR1 WSHSY, CDR2 SAAADI. The CDR3 totals 14 residues. The V gene lost 3 bases and the J gene lost 2 bases, with 8 bases spanning the gap. The CDR3 protein is CASSDTIGNQPQHF. DNA of the CDR3: TGCGCCAGCAGTGATACCATTGGCAATCAGCCCCAGCATTTT.

This clonotype was detected a few times. The rearrangement joins TRBV21-1 to TRBJ1-5. TRBV21-1 is a pseudogene locus. The CDR3 extends over 14 amino acids. The CDR3 region is CASSNCVLRQPQHF. The CDR3 DNA is TGTGCCAGCAGCAATTGCGTGTTGAGGCAGCCCCAGCATTTT.

The rearrangement links TRBV5-1 to TRBJ2-1; 7 bases are shared with TRBD1. This CDR3 has 15 amino acids. Germline V gene sequence: CDR1 SGHRS, CDR2 YFSETQ. V lost 5 bases, J lost 0 bases, and 5 bases stayed unmatched. The CDR3 loop is CASRRDSSSYNEQFF. The CDR3 bases are TGCGCCAGCAGGAGGGACAGCAGCTCCTACAATGAGCAGTTCTTC.

This clonotype has a handful of counts. V is TRBV19 and J is TRBJ1-2, with D unresolved. The V gene's germline CDR1 is LNHDA and CDR2 SQIVND (reference sequence). V was trimmed by 1 base and J by 1 base, leaving 7 bases between them. This CDR3 region has 14 residues. CDR3 loop: CASSIGRINYGYTF. The CDR3 nucleotides are TGTGCCAGTAGTATAGGACGGATTAACTATGGCTACACCTTC.

The chain uses TRBV20-1 and TRBJ2-2; D gene ambiguous. V lost 0 bases and J 0 bases, leaving 2 bases between the germline ends. Germline values: CDR1 DFQATT, CDR2 SNEGSKA (reference sequence). CDR3 length: 13 residues. CDR3 coding DNA: TGCAGTGCTAGAGAGCCGAACACCGGGGAGCTGTTTTTT. Protein sequence: CSAREPNTGELFF.